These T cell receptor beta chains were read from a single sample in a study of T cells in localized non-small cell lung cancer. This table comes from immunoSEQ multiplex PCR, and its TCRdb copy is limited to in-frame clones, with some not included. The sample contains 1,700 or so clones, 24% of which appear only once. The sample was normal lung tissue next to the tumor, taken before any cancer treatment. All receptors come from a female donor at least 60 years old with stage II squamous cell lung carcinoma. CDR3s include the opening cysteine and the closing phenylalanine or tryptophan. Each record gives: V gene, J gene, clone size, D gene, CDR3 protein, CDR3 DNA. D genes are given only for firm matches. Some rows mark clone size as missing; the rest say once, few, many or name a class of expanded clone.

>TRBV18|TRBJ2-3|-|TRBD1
CASSRDSPSTDTQYF
TGTGCCAGCTCTAGGGACAGCCCTAGCACAGATACGCAGTATTTT
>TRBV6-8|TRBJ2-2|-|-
CASSALSGGRGTGELFF
TGTGCCAGCAGCGCCCTTAGCGGAGGGCGAGGCACCGGGGAGCTGTTTTTT
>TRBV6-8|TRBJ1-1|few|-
CASQPQGLGNTEAFF
TGTGCCAGTCAGCCCCAGGGGCTCGGGAACACTGAAGCTTTCTTT
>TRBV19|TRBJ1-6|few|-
CASSERTVDNSPLHF
TGTGCCAGTAGTGAAAGAACAGTGGATAATTCACCCCTCCACTTT
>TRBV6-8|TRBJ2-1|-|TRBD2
CAIKMGLAGKLYNEQFF
TGTGCCATCAAGATGGGACTAGCGGGAAAGCTCTACAATGAGCAGTTCTTC
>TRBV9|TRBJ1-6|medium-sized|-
CASSPRYTNNSPLHF
TGTGCCAGCAGTCCCCGTTACACCAATAATTCACCCCTCCACTTT
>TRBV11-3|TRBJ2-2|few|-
CASSSIAGRRYSGELFF
TGTGCCAGCAGCTCGATCGCGGGGCGGCGGTATTCCGGGGAGCTGTTTTTT
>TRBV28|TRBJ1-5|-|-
CASSRGGRDSNQPQHF
TGTGCCAGCAGCCGCGGGGGGAGGGATAGCAATCAGCCCCAGCATTTT
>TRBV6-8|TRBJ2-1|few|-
CASSYRLGENEQFF
TGTGCCAGCAGTTACAGGCTGGGGGAGAATGAGCAGTTCTTC
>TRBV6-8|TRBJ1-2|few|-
CASSDQGLGGYTF
TGTGCCAGCAGTGACCAGGGGCTTGGGGGCTACACCTTC
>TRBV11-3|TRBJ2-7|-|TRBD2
CASSELAGDHEQYF
TGTGCCAGCAGCGAACTAGCGGGAGACCACGAGCAGTACTTC
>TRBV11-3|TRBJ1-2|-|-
CASSLGSARDTGGYTF
TGTGCCAGCAGCTTAGGGTCCGCTAGGGACACCGGGGGCTACACCTTC
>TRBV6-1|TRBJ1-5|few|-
CASSEAEGYSNQPQHF
TGTGCCAGCAGTGAAGCGGAAGGGTATAGCAATCAGCCCCAGCATTTT
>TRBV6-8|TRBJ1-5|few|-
CASSYRDGNQPQHF
TGTGCCAGCTCCTACCGGGACGGGAATCAGCCCCAGCATTTT
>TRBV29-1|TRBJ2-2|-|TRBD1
CSVAWDRRTGELFF
TGCAGCGTTGCCTGGGACAGGAGGACCGGGGAGCTGTTTTTT
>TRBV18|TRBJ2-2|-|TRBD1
CASSPRTGTGELFF
TGTGCCAGCTCACCAAGGACAGGCACCGGGGAGCTGTTTTTT
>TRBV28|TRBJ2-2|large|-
CASSLRGMGELFF
TGTGCCAGCAGTTTGAGGGGAATGGGGGAGCTGTTTTTT
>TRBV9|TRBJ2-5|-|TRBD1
CASNSGGTAQETQYF
TGTGCCAGCAACTCAGGGGGCACCGCCCAAGAGACCCAGTACTTC
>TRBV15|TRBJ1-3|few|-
CATSREPNSGNTIYF
TGTGCCACCTCTCGGGAGCCAAACTCTGGAAACACCATATATTTT
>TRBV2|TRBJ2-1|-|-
CASSGWVDEQFF
TGTGCCAGCAGTGGCTGGGTCGATGAGCAGTTCTTC
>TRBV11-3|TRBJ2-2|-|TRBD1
CASSRGDRGQTGELFF
TGTGCCAGCAGCCGGGGGGACAGGGGGCAAACCGGGGAGCTGTTTTTT
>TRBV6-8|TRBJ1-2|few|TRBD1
CASSPFKGQGDYGYTF
TGTGCCAGCAGTCCTTTCAAGGGACAGGGGGATTATGGCTACACCTTC
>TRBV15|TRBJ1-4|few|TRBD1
CATSLQGASEKLFF
TGTGCCACCAGCCTTCAGGGGGCAAGTGAAAAACTGTTTTTT
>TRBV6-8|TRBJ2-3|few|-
CASRKESGDTQYF
TGTGCCAGCAGGAAGGAGTCCGGAGATACGCAGTATTTT
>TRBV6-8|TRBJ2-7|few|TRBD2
CASSLLTSGSYEQYF
TGTGCCAGCAGCCTCCTTACTAGCGGATCCTACGAGCAGTACTTC
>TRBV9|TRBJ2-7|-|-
CASSHKGNSYEQYF
TGTGCCAGCAGCCATAAGGGCAACTCCTACGAGCAGTACTTC
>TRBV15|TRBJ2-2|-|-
CATSREAASGPTLTGELFF
TGTGCCACCAGCAGAGAAGCTGCCTCCGGTCCTACACTTACCGGGGAGCTGTTTTTT
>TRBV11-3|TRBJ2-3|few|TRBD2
CASSLGGGLALTDTQYF
TGTGCCAGCAGCTTAGGGGGAGGACTAGCGTTAACAGATACGCAGTATTTT
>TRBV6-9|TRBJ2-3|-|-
CASSPRDTQYF
TGTGCCAGCAGCCCTCGGGATACGCAGTATTTT
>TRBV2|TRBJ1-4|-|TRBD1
CASKEGAFREKLFF
TGTGCCAGCAAGGAGGGGGCCTTCCGGGAAAAACTGTTTTTT
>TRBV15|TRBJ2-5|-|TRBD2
CATSLRGGGETQYF
TGTGCCACCAGCCTCCGTGGCGGGGGGGAGACCCAGTACTTC
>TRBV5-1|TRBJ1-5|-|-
CASSFSGGDGQPQHF
TGCGCCAGCAGCTTTTCCGGGGGCGACGGGCAGCCCCAGCATTTT
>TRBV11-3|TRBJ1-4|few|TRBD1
CASSIGQGGEKLFF
TGTGCCAGCAGCATCGGACAGGGAGGGGAAAAACTGTTTTTT
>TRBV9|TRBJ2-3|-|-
CASSETVTDTQYF
TGTGCCAGCAGTGAGACAGTCACAGATACGCAGTATTTT
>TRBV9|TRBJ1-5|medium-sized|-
CASSVAPDNQPQHF
TGTGCCAGCAGCGTAGCTCCAGATAATCAGCCCCAGCATTTT
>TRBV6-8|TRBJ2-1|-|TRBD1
CASSRDSSYNEQFF
TGTGCCAGCAGCCGGGACAGTTCCTACAATGAGCAGTTCTTC
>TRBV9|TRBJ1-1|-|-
CASSATGSYAEAFF
TGTGCCAGCAGCGCCACAGGGTCTTACGCTGAAGCTTTCTTT
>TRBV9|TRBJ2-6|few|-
CASSALQSSGANVLTF
TGTGCCAGCAGCGCGTTACAAAGCTCTGGGGCCAACGTCCTGACTTTC
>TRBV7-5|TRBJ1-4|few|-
CASSFLGGVNEKLFF
TGTGCCAGCAGCTTCTTGGGGGGGGTAAATGAAAAACTGTTTTTT
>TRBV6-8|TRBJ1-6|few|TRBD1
CASSLRTGESPLHF
TGTGCCAGCAGTCTCCGGACAGGGGAATCACCCCTCCACTTT
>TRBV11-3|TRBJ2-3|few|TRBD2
CASSPRDYTDTQYF
TGTGCCAGCAGCCCCCGGGACTACACAGATACGCAGTATTTT
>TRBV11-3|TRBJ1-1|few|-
CASSLEVEGTEAFF
TGTGCCAGCAGCTTGGAGGTGGAGGGGACTGAAGCTTTCTTT
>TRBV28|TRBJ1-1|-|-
CASPAPGRRNTEAFF
TGTGCCAGCCCAGCCCCGGGGAGGAGAAACACTGAAGCTTTCTTT
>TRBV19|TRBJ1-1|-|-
CASSPDPSRVYTEAFF
TGTGCCAGTAGTCCTGACCCCTCCAGGGTTTACACTGAAGCTTTCTTT
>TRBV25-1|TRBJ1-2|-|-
CASSSYRVGYTF
TGTGCCAGCAGTTCATACAGGGTTGGCTACACCTTC
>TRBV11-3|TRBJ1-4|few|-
CASSLDGVDEKLFF
TGTGCCAGCAGCTTAGACGGGGTGGATGAAAAACTGTTTTTT
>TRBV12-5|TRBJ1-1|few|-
CASGGIRGTEAFF
TGTGCCAGCGGGGGAATTCGGGGCACTGAAGCTTTCTTT
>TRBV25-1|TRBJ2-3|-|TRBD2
CASKGTSGRKGDTQYF
TGTGCCAGCAAAGGGACTAGCGGGCGGAAGGGAGATACGCAGTATTTT
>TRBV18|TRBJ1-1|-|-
CASSRDRTGTEAFF
TGTGCCAGCTCTCGCGACAGGACGGGCACTGAAGCTTTCTTT
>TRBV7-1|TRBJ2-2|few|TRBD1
CASSADRGQTGELFF
TGTGCCAGCAGCGCGGACAGGGGGCAGACCGGGGAGCTGTTTTTT
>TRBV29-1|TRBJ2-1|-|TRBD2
CSVEGGSGSNEQFF
TGCAGCGTTGAAGGGGGTAGCGGGAGCAATGAGCAGTTCTTC
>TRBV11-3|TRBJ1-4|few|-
CASSSGERRGEKLFF
TGTGCCAGCAGCTCCGGGGAGCGGCGGGGTGAAAAACTGTTTTTT
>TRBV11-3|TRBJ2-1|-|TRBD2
CASSLTSGKTEQFF
TGTGCCAGCAGCTTGACTAGCGGGAAAACTGAGCAGTTCTTC
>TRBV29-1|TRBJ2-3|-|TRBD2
CSASGGATDTQYF
TGCAGCGCAAGCGGGGGGGCCACAGATACGCAGTATTTT
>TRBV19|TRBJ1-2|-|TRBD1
CASGETGVWDGYTF
TGTGCGAGCGGGGAGACAGGGGTATGGGATGGCTACACCTTC